This passage covers 9 T cell receptor beta chains from one sample sequenced in a study of blood T cell repertoires in COVID-19. Some clones are missing from TCRdb's copy, which holds only in-frame ones; the method was immunoSEQ multiplex PCR. This sample has tens of thousands of clones, with approximately 85% found just once. Sequenced: peripheral blood. The receptors here all came from a human donor in a cohort sampled during active COVID-19.

V gene TRBV7-8 combines with J gene TRBJ1-2; 7 bases map to TRBD1. V lost 5 bases to trimming and J lost 6 bases; unmatched junction nucleotides: 6. CDR3 length equals 13 residues. Germline V CDR1 and CDR2: SGHVS, FQNEAQ. CDR3 protein: CASSITGVDGYTF. The CDR3, as DNA: TGTGCCAGCAGCATAACAGGGGTTGATGGCTACACCTTC.

In this sample, this clone turned up once. V gene TRBV6-4 combines with J gene TRBJ2-7; D possibly corresponds to TRBD1 (6 bases). Germline values: CDR1 MRHNA, CDR2 SNTAGT. The V and J ends lost 7 bases and 4 bases respectively, with 20 bases between them. This CDR3 comprises 15 residues. As DNA, the CDR3 is TGTGCCAGCAACCCCCGCCGGACAGAGATATACGAGCAGTACTTC. This codes for CASNPRRTEIYEQYF.

The genes are TRBV27 and TRBJ1-2; 8 positions agree with TRBD1. Germline CDR1 MNHEY, CDR2 SMNVEV (reference sequence). V shed 4 bases and J 8 bases; nucleotides not matched to a gene: 6. The CDR3 is 13 residues long. The CDR3 here is CASSSGQVGGYTF. CDR3 in DNA: TGTGCCAGCAGTTCGGGACAGGTGGGCGGCTACACCTTC.

A single count supports this clone. The chain's CDR3 is CASSQAGNTEAFF. In DNA form, the CDR3 reads TGTGCCAGCAGCCAAGCAGGGAACACTGAAGCTTTCTTT. The chain uses TRBV3-1 (or the pseudogene TRBV3-2) and TRBJ1-1; no clear D. The germline V gene encodes CDR1 LGHDT and CDR2 YNNKEL (reference sequence). V shed 1 base and J shed 1 base, with 4 bases lying between them. The length of the CDR3 is 13 residues.

In its sample, this clone was seen once. This sequence joins TRBV6-4 and TRBJ1-5; unclear D gene. The V end was cut by 10 bases, the J end by 5 bases, with 12 bases between. CDR3 size: 12 residues. Germline V gene lookup returns CDR1 MRHNA and CDR2 SNTAGT. CDR3 bases: TGTGCCACCGAACCCCGGGATCAGCCCCAGCATTTT. It is translated as CATEPRDQPQHF.

This clone was detected once. The chain uses TRBV5-5 and TRBJ2-1; 9 bases match TRBD2. The CDR3 sequence is 15 residues long. Unmatched junction bases numbered 6, after V lost 3 bases and J lost 5 bases. Per germline, CDR1 SGHKS and CDR2 YYEKEE (reference sequence). The CDR3 region has the DNA TGTGCCAGCAGCTCAAGCGGGAGGATGAACAATGAGCAGTTCTTC. It translates to CASSSSGRMNNEQFF.

As to this clone: Other DNA sequences of this sample code for an identical CDR3. This chain joins TRBV27 and TRBJ2-7; TRBD2 matches at 10 bases. The germline gives CDR1 MNHEY, CDR2 SMNVEV (reference sequence). V lost 0 bases, J lost 7 bases, and 12 bases stayed unmatched. This CDR3 has 17 amino acids. CDR3 residues: CASSLSLGSSGSREQYF. The CDR3 DNA sequence: TGTGCCAGCAGTTTATCTCTGGGTTCTAGCGGGAGTCGGGAGCAGTACTTC.

The rearrangement joins TRBV11-3 to TRBJ2-2, with D perhaps TRBD2 (6 bases). The CDR3 is made up of 16 amino acids. Germline values: CDR1 SGHNT, CDR2 YENEEA. V was pared by 2 bases and J by 5 bases, with 15 bases between. The CDR3 DNA sequence: TGTGCCAGCAGCTTAAGCTGGGGGGTCGGTACCGGGGAGCTGTTTTTT. Residues: CASSLSWGVGTGELFF.

The chain uses TRBV28 and TRBJ2-7, with 10 bases identical to TRBD2. Germline V gene data show CDR1 as MDHEN and CDR2 as SYDVKM. This CDR3 has 14 amino acids. Losses at the gene ends were 10 bases for V and 4 bases for J; bases not matched to a gene: 10. The CDR3, as DNA: TGTGCCACCTCACTGGCTAGCGGGAGATACGAGCAGTACTTC. Translating gives CATSLASGRYEQYF.